This section outlines one TCR beta chain sequence together with its context. The time point was: pretreatment peripheral blood. The sample belongs to a study of PD-L1 blockade in urothelial cancer. Method: immunoSEQ multiplex PCR; TCRdb's copy keeps in-frame clones and lacks some. The sample includes 45,000 or so clones, around four fifths of them seen just once. This CDR3 is 16 amino acids long. Trimming took 3 bases from V and 0 from J, leaving 11 bases between them. Per germline, CDR1 LNHDA and CDR2 SQIVND (reference sequence). The genes are TRBV19 and TRBJ2-2; TRBD2 is a possible D gene (6 bases). The origin of this receptor is a man between 45 and 60 years old with urothelial cancer. The sample consisted of PBMCs, taken around atezolizumab (anti-PD-L1) treatment. The CDR3 sequence is CASSIVLATNTGELFF. CDR3 nucleotides: TGTGCCAGTAGTATCGTACTAGCTACGAACACCGGGGAGCTGTTTTTT.